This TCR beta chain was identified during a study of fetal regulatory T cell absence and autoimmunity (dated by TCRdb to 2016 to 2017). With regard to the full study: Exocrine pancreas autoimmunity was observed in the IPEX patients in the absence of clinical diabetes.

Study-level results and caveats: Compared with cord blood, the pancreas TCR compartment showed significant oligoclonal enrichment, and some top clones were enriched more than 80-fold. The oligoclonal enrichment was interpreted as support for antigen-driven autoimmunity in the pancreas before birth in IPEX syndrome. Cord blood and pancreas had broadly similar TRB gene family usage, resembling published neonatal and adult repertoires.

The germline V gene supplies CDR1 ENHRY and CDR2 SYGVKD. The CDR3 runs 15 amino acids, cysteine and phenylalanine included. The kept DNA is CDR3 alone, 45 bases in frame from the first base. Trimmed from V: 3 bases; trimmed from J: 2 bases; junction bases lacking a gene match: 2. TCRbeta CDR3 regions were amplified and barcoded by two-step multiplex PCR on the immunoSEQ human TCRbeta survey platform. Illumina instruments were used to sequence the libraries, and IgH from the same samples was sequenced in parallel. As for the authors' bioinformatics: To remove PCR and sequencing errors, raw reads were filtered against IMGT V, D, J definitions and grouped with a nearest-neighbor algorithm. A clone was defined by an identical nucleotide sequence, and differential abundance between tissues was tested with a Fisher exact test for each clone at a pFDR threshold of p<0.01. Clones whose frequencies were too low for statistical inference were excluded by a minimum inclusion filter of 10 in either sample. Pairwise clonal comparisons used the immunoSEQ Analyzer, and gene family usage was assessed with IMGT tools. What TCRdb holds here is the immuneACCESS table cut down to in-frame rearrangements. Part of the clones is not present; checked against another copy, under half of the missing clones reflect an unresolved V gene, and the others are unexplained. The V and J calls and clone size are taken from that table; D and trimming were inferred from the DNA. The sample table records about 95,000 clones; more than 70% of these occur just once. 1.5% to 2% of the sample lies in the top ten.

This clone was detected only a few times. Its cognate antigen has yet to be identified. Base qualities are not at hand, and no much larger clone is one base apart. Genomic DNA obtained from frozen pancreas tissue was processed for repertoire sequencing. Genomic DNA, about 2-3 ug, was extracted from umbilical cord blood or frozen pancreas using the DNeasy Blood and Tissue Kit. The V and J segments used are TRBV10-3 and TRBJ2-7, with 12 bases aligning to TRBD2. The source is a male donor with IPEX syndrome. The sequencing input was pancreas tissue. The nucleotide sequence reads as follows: TGTGCCATCAGTGAACTAGCGGGAGGCCCCTACGAGCAGTACTTC. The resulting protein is CAISELAGGPYEQYF.